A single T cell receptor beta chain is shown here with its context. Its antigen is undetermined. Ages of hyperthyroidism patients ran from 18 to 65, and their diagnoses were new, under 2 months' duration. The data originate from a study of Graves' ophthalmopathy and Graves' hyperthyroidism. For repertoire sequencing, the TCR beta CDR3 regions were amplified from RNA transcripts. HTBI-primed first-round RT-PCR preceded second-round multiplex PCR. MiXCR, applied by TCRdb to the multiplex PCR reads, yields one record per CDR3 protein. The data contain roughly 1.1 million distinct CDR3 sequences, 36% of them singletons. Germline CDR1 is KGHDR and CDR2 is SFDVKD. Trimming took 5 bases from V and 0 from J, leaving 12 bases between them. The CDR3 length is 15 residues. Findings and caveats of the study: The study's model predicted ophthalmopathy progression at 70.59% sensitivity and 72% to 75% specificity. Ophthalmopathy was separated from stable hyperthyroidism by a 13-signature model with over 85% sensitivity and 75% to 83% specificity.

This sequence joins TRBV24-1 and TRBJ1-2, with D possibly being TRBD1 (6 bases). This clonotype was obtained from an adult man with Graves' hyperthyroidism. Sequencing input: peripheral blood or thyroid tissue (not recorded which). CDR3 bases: TGTGCCACCAGTGGAAGACAGGCTCCTAACTATGGCTACACCTTC. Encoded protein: CATSGRQAPNYGYTF.